The source of this T cell receptor (beta chain) is a study of T cells and Merkel cell carcinoma outcomes. Whole-study findings and limits: In Merkel cell carcinoma, repertoire and T-cell density reportedly predicted outcomes.

Profiling relied on immunoSEQ multiplex PCR, and the TCRdb table lists in-frame clones only, not all of them. The table lists about 19,000 clones, approximately 80% of them singletons. In this sample, this clone is medium-sized. Its antigen remains unknown. The sample taken for sequencing was tumor tissue from Merkel cell carcinoma. The clonotype was recovered from a human donor with Merkel cell carcinoma.

In DNA form, the CDR3 reads TGTGCCAGCAGCGTAGCTCTTAGGGGTACAGATACGCAGTATTTT. Residues: CASSVALRGTDTQYF. This sequence joins TRBV9 and TRBJ2-3; TRBD1 is a possible D gene (5 bases). Germline CDR1 SGDLS, CDR2 YYNGEE. The CDR3 contains 15 residues. V dropped 0 bases and J dropped 3 bases, with 11 bases sitting between them.